The rows below give T cell receptor beta chains drawn from one sample of a study of response to subunit inactivated influenza vaccine. TCRdb independently ran MiXCR on the RT-PCR reads; one entry per CDR3 protein. The table lists about 530,000 distinct CDR3 sequences, 10% to 15% of them singletons. The sequencing here drew on PBMCs from blood, taken roughly 45 days after vaccination. The source is a man aged 45-60 years who received an inactivated influenza vaccine. CDR3s include the opening cysteine and the closing phenylalanine or tryptophan. D genes are given only for firm matches. Clone size, where shown, is once, few, many, or a class for clones that have expanded.

d_call | j_call | clone_size | v_call | cdr3_aa | cdr3_nt
NA | TRBJ1-4 | NA | TRBV28 | CASSGSGSTNEKLFF | TGTGCCAGCAGTGGAAGTGGTAGTACTAATGAAAAACTGTTTTTT
TRBD1 | TRBJ2-5 | NA | TRBV5-1 | CASSPPRKDRAGTQYF | TGCGCCAGCTCTCCACCCCGCAAAGACAGGGCCGGGACCCAGTACTTC
NA | TRBJ2-7 | NA | TRBV3-1 | CASSQDFEQYF | TGTGCCAGCAGCCAAGATTTCGAGCAGTACTTC
TRBD1 | TRBJ1-5 | few | TRBV6-2/TRBV6-3 | CASSRDRGPPHF | TGTGCCAGCAGTCGGGACAGGGGGCCACCGCATTTT
NA | TRBJ1-1 | few | TRBV30 | CASDGLGRTEAFF | TGTGCCTCCGACGGACTTGGTCGCACTGAAGCTTTCTTT
TRBD1 | TRBJ2-5 | few | TRBV11-2 | CASSLGTGVRETQYF | TGTGCCAGCAGCCTCGGGACAGGGGTACGGGAGACCCAGTACTTC
NA | TRBJ2-7 | NA | TRBV4-1 | CASSQVEASPLREQYF | TGCGCCAGCAGCCAGGTAGAAGCTTCCCCTCTACGCGAGCAGTACTTC
NA | TRBJ2-2 | NA | TRBV15 | CATSRGQGGTGELFF | TGTGCCACCAGCAGAGGACAGGGAGGCACCGGGGAGCTGTTTTTT
NA | TRBJ2-7 | few | TRBV10-2 | CASSEWDSPYEQYF | TGCGCCAGCAGTGAGTGGGACTCTCCCTACGAGCAGTACTTC
TRBD2 | TRBJ2-5 | few | TRBV4-1 | CASSASGLAFTGETQYF | TGCGCCAGCAGCGCATCGGGACTAGCGTTTACCGGGGAGACCCAGTACTTC
NA | TRBJ2-5 | few | TRBV2 | CASSPGLEQETQYF | TGTGCCAGCAGTCCCGGACTGGAGCAAGAGACCCAGTACTTC
TRBD2 | TRBJ2-5 | few | TRBV20-1 | CSARALAGGHETQYF | TGCAGTGCTAGAGCTCTAGCGGGGGGGCACGAGACCCAGTACTTC
TRBD2 | TRBJ2-3 | few | TRBV29-1 | CSVAGGTDTQYF | TGCAGCGTAGCGGGGGGTACAGATACGCAGTATTTT
TRBD2 | TRBJ2-7 | NA | TRBV7-8 | CASSSLGSGSYEQYF | TGTGCCAGCAGCTCCTTGGGGAGCGGGAGCTACGAGCAGTACTTC
TRBD2 | TRBJ2-1 | NA | TRBV6-2/TRBV6-3 | CASRNPLAGGYNEQFF | TGTGCCAGCAGAAACCCACTAGCGGGGGGCTACAATGAGCAGTTCTTC
NA | TRBJ2-3 | NA | TRBV5-1 | CASSPVGADDTQYF | TGCGCCAGCAGCCCGGTCGGGGCTGACGATACGCAGTATTTT
NA | TRBJ2-7 | few | TRBV2 | CASSEPGPPTYEQYF | TGTGCCAGCAGTGAGCCGGGACCTCCGACCTACGAGCAGTACTTC
TRBD1 | TRBJ2-1 | few | TRBV24-1 | CATSDSFSDRGNEQFF | TGTGCCACCAGTGATTCCTTTTCCGACAGGGGCAATGAGCAGTTCTTC
NA | TRBJ2-3 | NA | TRBV5-1 | CASSPERGSTDTQYF | TGCGCCAGCAGCCCCGAGAGGGGTAGCACAGATACGCAGTATTTT
NA | TRBJ2-3 | few | TRBV12-3/TRBV12-4 | CASNHRTDTQYF | TGTGCCAGCAACCACCGGACAGATACGCAGTATTTT
TRBD1 | TRBJ2-1 | NA | TRBV4-2 | CASSQATGGFIHEQFF | TGTGCCAGCAGCCAGGCCACAGGGGGTTTTATCCATGAGCAGTTCTTC
TRBD2 | TRBJ2-3 | NA | TRBV5-5 | CASSGRLAGGSGYF | TGTGCCAGCAGCGGCCGACTAGCGGGAGGCAGCGGTTATTTT
TRBD1 | TRBJ2-7 | NA | TRBV20-1 | CSARTGTYEQYF | TGCAGTGCTAGGACAGGGACCTACGAGCAGTACTTC
NA | TRBJ1-1 | many | TRBV29-1 | CSVPAWRGPREAFF | TGCAGCGTCCCTGCGTGGCGGGGGCCCAGGGAAGCTTTCTTT
TRBD2 | TRBJ2-1 | NA | TRBV6-2/TRBV6-3 | CASSYGGRVLNEQFF | TGTGCCAGCAGTTACGGCGGGAGGGTCTTGAATGAGCAGTTCTTC
TRBD1 | TRBJ2-7 | few | TRBV7-2 | CASSLVVTGGSEQYF | TGTGCCAGCAGCTTAGTGGTCACAGGGGGCTCCGAGCAGTACTTC
NA | TRBJ1-1 | NA | TRBV12-3/TRBV12-4 | CASRSGGMNTEAFF | TGTGCCAGCAGGAGTGGCGGTATGAACACTGAAGCTTTCTTT
NA | TRBJ2-5 | few | TRBV11-2 | CASSFSTWGGLETQYF | TGTGCCAGCAGCTTTTCCACCTGGGGGGGGCTAGAGACCCAGTACTTC
NA | TRBJ1-1 | NA | TRBV29-1 | CSVARVPEAFF | TGCAGCGTTGCGCGGGTCCCTGAAGCTTTCTTT
NA | TRBJ1-5 | few | TRBV7-2 | CASSLAMGGQPQHF | TGTGCCAGCAGCTTAGCTATGGGAGGTCAGCCCCAGCATTTT
NA | TRBJ2-5 | NA | TRBV5-1 | CASSNGQTIQETQYF | TGCGCCAGCAGCAACGGACAGACTATCCAAGAGACCCAGTACTTC
NA | TRBJ2-2 | NA | TRBV27 | CASSLGPPSGELFF | TGTGCCAGCAGTTTAGGTCCCCCGTCCGGGGAGCTGTTTTTT
TRBD2 | TRBJ2-1 | few | TRBV10-3 | CAISLRLAGELNNEQFF | TGTGCCATCAGTCTCCGACTAGCGGGGGAGCTAAACAATGAGCAGTTCTTC
TRBD2 | TRBJ2-7 | few | TRBV5-1 | CASSLTTAGGLYEQYF | TGCGCCAGCAGCTTGACGACAGCGGGGGGATTGTACGAGCAGTACTTC
NA | TRBJ2-7 | few | TRBV7-2 | CASSLDYLSYEQYF | TGTGCCAGCAGCTTGGACTACCTCTCCTACGAGCAGTACTTC
NA | TRBJ2-1 | many | TRBV5-1 | CASSLDLGGYNEQFF | TGCGCCAGCAGCTTGGATTTGGGAGGCTACAATGAGCAGTTCTTC
NA | TRBJ2-3 | NA | TRBV12-3/TRBV12-4 | CASSVAAGSDTQYF | TGTGCCAGCAGTGTCGCGGCGGGATCAGATACGCAGTATTTT
NA | TRBJ2-3 | NA | TRBV5-6 | CASSLVVGLGTDTQYF | TGTGCCAGCAGCTTGGTTGTCGGGCTGGGGACAGATACGCAGTATTTT
NA | TRBJ2-7 | NA | TRBV28 | CASGAGLYEQYF | TGTGCCAGCGGTGCGGGTCTCTACGAGCAGTACTTC
NA | TRBJ1-1 | NA | TRBV20-1 | CSAREGVSNTEAFF | TGCAGTGCTAGAGAAGGGGTTTCGAACACTGAAGCTTTCTTT
NA | TRBJ2-1 | NA | TRBV20-1 | CSARGIGEQFF | TGCAGTGCTAGGGGGATCGGGGAGCAGTTCTTC
TRBD2 | TRBJ2-7 | few | TRBV5-1 | CASSSRELAGNYEQYF | TGCGCCAGCAGCTCCCGTGAGCTAGCGGGGAACTACGAGCAGTACTTC
NA | TRBJ2-1 | NA | TRBV7-2 | CASSSRQGGASNEQFF | TGTGCCAGCAGCAGTCGACAGGGAGGCGCTAGCAATGAGCAGTTCTTC
NA | TRBJ1-4 | many | TRBV15 | CATSPTGGEKLFF | TGTGCCACCAGCCCCACGGGGGGAGAAAAACTGTTTTTT
TRBD1 | TRBJ1-4 | NA | TRBV7-9 | CASSLQGGKLFF | TGTGCCAGCAGCCTACAGGGGGGAAAACTGTTTTTT
TRBD2 | TRBJ2-5 | NA | TRBV28 | CASSLFLGGGETQYF | TGTGCCAGCAGTTTATTTCTGGGGGGGGGAGAGACCCAGTACTTC